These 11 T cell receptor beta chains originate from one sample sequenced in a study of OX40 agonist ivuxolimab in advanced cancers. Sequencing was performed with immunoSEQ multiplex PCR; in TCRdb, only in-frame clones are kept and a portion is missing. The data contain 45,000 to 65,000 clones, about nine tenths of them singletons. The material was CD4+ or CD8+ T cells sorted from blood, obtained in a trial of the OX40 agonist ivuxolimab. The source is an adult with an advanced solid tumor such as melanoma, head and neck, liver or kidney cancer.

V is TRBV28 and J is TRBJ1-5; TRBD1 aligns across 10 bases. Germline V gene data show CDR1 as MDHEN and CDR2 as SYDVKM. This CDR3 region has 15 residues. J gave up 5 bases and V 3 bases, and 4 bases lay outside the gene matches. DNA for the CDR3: TGTGCCAGCAGTTTCGGGACAGGGGACTATCAGCCCCAGCATTTT. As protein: CASSFGTGDYQPQHF.

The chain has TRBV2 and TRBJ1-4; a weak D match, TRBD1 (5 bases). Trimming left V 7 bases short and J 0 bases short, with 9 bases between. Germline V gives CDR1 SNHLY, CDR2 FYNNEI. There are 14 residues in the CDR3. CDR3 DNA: TGTGCCAGCACCAGGGATGCAACTAATGAAAAACTGTTTTTT. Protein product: CASTRDATNEKLFF.

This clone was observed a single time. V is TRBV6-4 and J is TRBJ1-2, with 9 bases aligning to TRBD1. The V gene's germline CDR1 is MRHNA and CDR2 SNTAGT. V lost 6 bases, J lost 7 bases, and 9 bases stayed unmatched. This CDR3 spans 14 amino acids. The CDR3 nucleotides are TGTGCCAGCAGCAGGACAGGGGTTTTATCTGGCTACACCTTC. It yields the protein CASSRTGVLSGYTF.

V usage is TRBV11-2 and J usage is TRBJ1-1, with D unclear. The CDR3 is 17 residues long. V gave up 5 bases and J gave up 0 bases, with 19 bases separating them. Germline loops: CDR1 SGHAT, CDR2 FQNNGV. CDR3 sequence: CASSRSSGGEMNTEAFF. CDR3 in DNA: TGTGCCAGCAGCCGGAGTAGCGGTGGGGAGATGAACACTGAAGCTTTCTTT.

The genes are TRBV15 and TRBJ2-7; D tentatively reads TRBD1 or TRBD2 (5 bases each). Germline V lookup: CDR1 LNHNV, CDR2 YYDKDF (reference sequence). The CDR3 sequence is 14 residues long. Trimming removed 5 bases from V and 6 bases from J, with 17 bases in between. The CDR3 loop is CATSGRDGVAEQYF. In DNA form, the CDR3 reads TGTGCCACCAGCGGCCGGGACGGGGTTGCCGAGCAGTACTTC.

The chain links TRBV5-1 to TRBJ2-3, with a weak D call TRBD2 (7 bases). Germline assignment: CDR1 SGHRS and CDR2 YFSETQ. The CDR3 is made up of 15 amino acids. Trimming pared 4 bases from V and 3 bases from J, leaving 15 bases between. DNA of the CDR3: TGCGCCAGCAGCGGGGGCGGGAGAGGTACAGATACGCAGTATTTT. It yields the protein CASSGGGRGTDTQYF.

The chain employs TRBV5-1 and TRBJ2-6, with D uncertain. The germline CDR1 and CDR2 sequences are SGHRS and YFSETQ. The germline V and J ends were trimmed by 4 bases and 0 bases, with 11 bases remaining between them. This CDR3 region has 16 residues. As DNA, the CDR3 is TGCGCCAGCAGCCCCCCAATGGGCTCTGGGGCCAACGTCCTGACTTTC. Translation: CASSPPMGSGANVLTF.

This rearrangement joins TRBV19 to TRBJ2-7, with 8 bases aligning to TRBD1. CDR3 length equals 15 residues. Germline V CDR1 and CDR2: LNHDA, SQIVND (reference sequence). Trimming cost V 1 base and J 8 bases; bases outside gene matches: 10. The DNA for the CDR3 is TGTGCCAGTAGTATAGTGGGACAGGAAGGGTCGCAGCAGTACTTC. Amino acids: CASSIVGQEGSQQYF.

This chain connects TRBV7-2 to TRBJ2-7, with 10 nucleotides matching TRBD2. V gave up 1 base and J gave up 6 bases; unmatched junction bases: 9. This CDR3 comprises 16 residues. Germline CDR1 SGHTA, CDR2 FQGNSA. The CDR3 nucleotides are TGTGCCAGCAGCTTAGGGTCTAGCGGGAGTCGGGTCGAGCAGTACTTC. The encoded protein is CASSLGSSGSRVEQYF.

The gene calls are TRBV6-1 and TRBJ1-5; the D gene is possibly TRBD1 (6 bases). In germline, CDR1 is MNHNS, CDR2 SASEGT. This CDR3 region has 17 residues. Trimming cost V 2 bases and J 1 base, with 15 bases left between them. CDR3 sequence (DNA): TGTGCCAGCAGTGAAACCTCATCAGGGGCAAGCAATCAGCCCCAGCATTTT. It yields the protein CASSETSSGASNQPQHF.

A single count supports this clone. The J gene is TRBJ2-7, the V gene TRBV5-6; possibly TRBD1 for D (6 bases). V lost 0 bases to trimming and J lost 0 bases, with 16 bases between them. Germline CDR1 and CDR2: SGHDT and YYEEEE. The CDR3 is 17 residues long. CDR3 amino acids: CASSLEVGGGPSYEQYF. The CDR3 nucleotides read TGTGCCAGCAGCTTGGAGGTTGGTGGGGGCCCCTCCTACGAGCAGTACTTC.